This T cell receptor (beta chain) came from a study of T cells in Graves' hyperthyroidism and ophthalmopathy. Study-wide results and limits: Ophthalmopathy and stable hyperthyroidism were told apart by a 13 V-J model.

CDR1 is MNHEY and CDR2 is SMNVEV in the germline V gene (reference sequence). With 10 bases clipped from V and 3 bases from J, the junction kept 3 bases outside the gene matches. This CDR3 spans 12 amino acids. Stable Graves' hyperthyroidism meant no ophthalmopathy progression within 18 months. Diagnoses rested on clinical symptoms, serum thyroxine and TRAb, thyroid ultrasound and orbital computed tomography. The source material, RNA transcripts, was used to amplify TCR beta CDR3 regions. Carried out on the TCR CDR3, a first-round RT-PCR used the HTBI primer set. TCRdb recomputed calls from the multiplex PCR reads with MiXCR, one row per CDR3 protein. This sample yields around 690,000 distinct CDR3 sequences, of which 17% are seen a single time; roughly 16% belongs to the top ten. This clonotype showed up many times. No antigen is known for it.

Material: blood. This chain connects TRBV27 to TRBJ2-1; TRBD2 matches 7 bases. This receptor was taken from a man aged 50 to 60 with Graves' hyperthyroidism. CDR3 sequence (DNA): TGTGCCACGGGAGGATACTACAATGAGCAGTTCTTC. This translates into CATGGYYNEQFF.